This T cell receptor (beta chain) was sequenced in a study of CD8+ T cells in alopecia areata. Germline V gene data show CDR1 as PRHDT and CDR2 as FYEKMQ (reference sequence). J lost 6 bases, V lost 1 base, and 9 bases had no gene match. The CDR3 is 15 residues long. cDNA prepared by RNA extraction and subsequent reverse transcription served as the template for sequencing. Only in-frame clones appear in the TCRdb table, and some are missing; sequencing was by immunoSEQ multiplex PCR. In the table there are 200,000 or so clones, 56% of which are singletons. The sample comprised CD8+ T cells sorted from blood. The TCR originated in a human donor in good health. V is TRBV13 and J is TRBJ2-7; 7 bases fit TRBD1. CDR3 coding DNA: TGTGCCAGCAGCTTAGACGGCAGGGGGACGGGCGAGCAGTACTTC. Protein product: CASSLDGRGTGEQYF.